A single sample is the source of the 3 T cell receptor beta chains below, sequenced in a study of shared clonotypes between healthy human individuals. The assay was immunoSEQ multiplex PCR, and TCRdb's table has in-frame clones only and misses some. This sample carries hundreds of thousands of clones, approximately 75% of them seen once, and the ten largest clones take about 1.8%. Sequencing used memory CD4+ T cells sorted from blood. Subset in this sample: CD45RA-negative fraction. The receptors shown here come from a young woman in good health.

The CDR3 loop is CASSHRQKNTGELFF. In DNA, the CDR3 is TGTGCCAGCAGCCATAGACAGAAGAACACCGGGGAGCTGTTTTTT. The chain links TRBV14 to TRBJ2-2; D is perhaps TRBD1 (5 bases). This CDR3 comprises 15 residues. Germline assignment: CDR1 SGHDN and CDR2 FVKESK. The V gene lost 3 bases and the J gene lost 1 base, with 9 bases spanning the gap.

This clone was seen a handful of times. The rearrangement joins TRBV29-1 to TRBJ1-5; the match to TRBD1 covers 7 bases. The J segment lost 4 bases and the V segment lost 6 bases, leaving 9 bases of the junction unmatched. The CDR3 loop spans 14 amino acids. The germline CDR1 and CDR2 sequences are SQVTM and ANQGSEA. The CDR3 region is CSVETGLGNQPQHF. CDR3 DNA: TGCAGCGTGGAGACAGGGTTAGGGAATCAGCCCCAGCATTTT.

This clone was seen a handful of times. The chain employs TRBV6-5 and TRBJ2-7, with no clear D. Germline V gene lookup returns CDR1 MNHEY and CDR2 SVGAGI. The V gene lost 0 bases and the J gene lost 0 bases, with 6 bases spanning the gap. The CDR3 is 14 residues long. The CDR3 bases are TGTGCCAGCAGTTACTCCTATCCCTCCTACGAGCAGTACTTC. This sequence encodes CASSYSYPSYEQYF.